This TCR beta chain was sequenced in a study of blood T cell repertoires in COVID-19. Overall study context: Whether acute or convalescent, the COVID-19 samples came from the United States, Italy and Spain. From T cells, B-cell-depleted T cells, or PBMCs came the material, which was cDNA or gDNA.

Original methodology: Using reference gene primer amplification, nucleated cell counts were estimated. Data came from immunoSEQ multiplex PCR; TCRdb stores just in-frame clones and leaves some out. That table is the source of V, J and clone size, and D and trimming were worked out from the DNA. The table records tens of thousands of clones, roughly 90% of them present only once. This clone came up once. Sequencing was performed on peripheral blood. This receptor was identified in a human donor in a cohort sampled during active COVID-19.

CDR3 nucleotide sequence: TGTGCCAGCTCTCTCCGGGGGACAGTAAATTCACCCCTCCACTTT. Its translation is CASSLRGTVNSPLHF. The rearrangement links TRBV18 to TRBJ1-6, with 7 bases identical to TRBD1. This CDR3 contains 15 residues. Germline CDR1 and CDR2: KGHSH and LQKENI. V lost 6 bases and J lost 7; bases outside the gene matches: 9. The full variable domain, rest sourced from reference TRBV18 and TRBJ1-6, is NAGVMQNPRHLVRRRGQEARLRCSPMKGHSHVYWYRQLPEEGLKFMVYLQKENIIDESGMPKERFSAEFPKEGPSILRIQQVVRGDSAAYFCASSLRGTVNSPLHFGNGTRLTVT.